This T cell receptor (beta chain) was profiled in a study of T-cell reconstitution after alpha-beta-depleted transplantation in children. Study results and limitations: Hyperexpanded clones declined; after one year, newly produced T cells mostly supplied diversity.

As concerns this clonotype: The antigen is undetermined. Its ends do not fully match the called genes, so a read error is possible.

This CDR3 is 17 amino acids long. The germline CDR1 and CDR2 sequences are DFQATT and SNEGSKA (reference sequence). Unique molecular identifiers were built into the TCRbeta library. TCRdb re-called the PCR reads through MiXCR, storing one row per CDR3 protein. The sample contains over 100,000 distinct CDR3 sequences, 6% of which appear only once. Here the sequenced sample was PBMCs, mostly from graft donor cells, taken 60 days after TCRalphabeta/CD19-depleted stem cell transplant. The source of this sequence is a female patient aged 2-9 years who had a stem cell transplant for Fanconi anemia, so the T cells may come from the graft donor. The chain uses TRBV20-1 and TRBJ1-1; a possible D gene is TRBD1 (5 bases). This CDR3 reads CSTRVGSRVRQTFPAFF. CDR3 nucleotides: TGCAGTACTAGAGTGGGGTCCCGGGTTAGACAGACCTTTCCAGCTTTCTTT.